This T cell receptor (beta chain) stems from a study of circulating CD8 cells and anti-PD-1 response in melanoma. Findings of the study overall: Tumor reactivity was tested by peptide assays on expanded sorted subsets. DNEG was most diverse; TIGIT repertoires were least diverse. Some patients were treatment-naive; others were previously treated. Most experiments lacked replicates.

Each library started from roughly 15 ng of total RNA using the QIAseq Immune Repertoire TCR panel. From the reads, TCRdb called clonotypes with MiXCR, one entry per CDR3 protein. The sample includes just under 450 distinct CDR3 sequences, roughly 5% of them seen just once. From live CD3+CD8+TCRalphabeta+ cells, four PD-1 and/or TIGIT subsets were sorted. This clonotype is classed as medium-sized. As yet, its antigen is unknown. The CDR3 is made up of 15 amino acids. The germline gives CDR1 SGDLS, CDR2 YYNGEE. Deletions cut 6 bases from V and 2 bases from J, with 15 bases between. This clonotype was sampled from a human donor with melanoma. The starting material was CD8+ T cells from PBMCs, obtained at baseline or after one month of anti-PD-1 therapy (not recorded which). The chain has TRBV9 and TRBJ2-1, with D tentatively TRBD1 (6 bases). The CDR3 bases are TGTGCCAGCACTCCTGGACAGACGACCTACAATGAGCAGTTCTTC. It yields the protein CASTPGQTTYNEQFF. Filled out from reference TRBV9 and TRBJ2-1, the complete variable domain reads DSGVTQTPKHLITATGQRVTLRCSPRSGDLSVYWYQQSLDQGLQFLIQYYNGEERAKGNILERFSAQQFPDLHSELNLSSLELGDSALYFCASTPGQTTYNEQFFGPGTRLTVL.